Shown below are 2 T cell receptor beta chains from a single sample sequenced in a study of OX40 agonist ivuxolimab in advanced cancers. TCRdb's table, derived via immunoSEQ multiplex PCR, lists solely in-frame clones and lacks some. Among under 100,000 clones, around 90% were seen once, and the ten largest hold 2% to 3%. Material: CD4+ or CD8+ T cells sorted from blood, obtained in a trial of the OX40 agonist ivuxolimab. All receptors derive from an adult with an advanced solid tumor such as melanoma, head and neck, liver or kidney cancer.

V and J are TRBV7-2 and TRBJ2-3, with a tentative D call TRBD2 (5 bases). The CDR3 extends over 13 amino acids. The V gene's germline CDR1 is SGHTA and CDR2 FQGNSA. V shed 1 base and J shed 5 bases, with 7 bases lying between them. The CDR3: CASSLGRGDTQYF. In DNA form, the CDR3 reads TGTGCCAGCAGCTTAGGACGGGGAGATACGCAGTATTTT.

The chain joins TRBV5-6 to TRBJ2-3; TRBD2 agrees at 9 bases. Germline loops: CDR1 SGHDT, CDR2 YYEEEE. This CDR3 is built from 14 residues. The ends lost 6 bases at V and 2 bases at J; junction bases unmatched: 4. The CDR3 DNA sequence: TGTGCCAGCACCCTAGCGGGGATCACAGATACGCAGTATTTT. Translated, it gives CASTLAGITDTQYF.